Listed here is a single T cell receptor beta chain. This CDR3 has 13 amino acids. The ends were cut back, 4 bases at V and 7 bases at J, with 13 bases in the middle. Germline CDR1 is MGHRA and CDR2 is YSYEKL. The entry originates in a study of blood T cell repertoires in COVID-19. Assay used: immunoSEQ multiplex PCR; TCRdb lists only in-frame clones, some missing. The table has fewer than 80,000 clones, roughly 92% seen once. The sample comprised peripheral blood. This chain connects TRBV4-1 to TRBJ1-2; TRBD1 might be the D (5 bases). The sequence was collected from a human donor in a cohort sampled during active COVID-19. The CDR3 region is CASSRGEAGGYTF. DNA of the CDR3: TGCGCCAGCAGCCGGGGGGAGGCGGGTGGCTACACCTTC.